The 32 T cell receptor beta chains in this list originate from one sample, sequenced in a study of T cell repertoires in cytomegalovirus infection. TCRdb redid the calling of the reads with MiXCR, one entry per CDR3 protein. The table lists about 830,000 distinct CDR3 sequences, approximately 32% of them singletons. Their target antigens are unknown. The sample here was cultured CD8+ T cells from PBMCs, taken from culture after CMV antigen stimulation. The receptors were gathered from a human donor in good health (CMV status not recorded). Some clones in this sample may be carry-over from other donors' samples.

In its sample, this clonotype was seen a few times. The chain recombines TRBV5-1 with TRBJ1-1, with 7 bases aligning to TRBD1. Per the germline V gene, CDR1 is SGHRS and CDR2 is YFSETQ. The V gene end was trimmed by 3 bases and the J gene end by 6 bases; junction bases not matched to a gene: 11. The CDR3 runs to 15 residues. The CDR3 reads CASSYRGTESPEAFF. The CDR3 DNA is TGCGCCAGCAGCTACCGGGGGACAGAAAGTCCTGAAGCTTTCTTT.

V gene TRBV19 combines with J gene TRBJ1-5, with D unresolved. Trimming took off 0 bases at V and 9 bases at J, with 15 bases between the two ends. Per the germline V gene, CDR1 is LNHDA and CDR2 is SQIVND (reference sequence). The CDR3 has 15 amino acids. In nucleotides, the CDR3 is TGTGCCAGTAGTATAGAGAGGTCCGGCAGACGGCCCCAGCATTTT. This sequence encodes CASSIERSGRRPQHF. Full variable domain (missing parts from reference TRBV19 and TRBJ1-5): DGGITQSPKYLFRKEGQNVTLSCEQNLNHDAMYWYRQDPGQGLRLIYYSQIVNDFQKGDIAEGYSVSREKKESFPLTVTSAQKNPTAFYLCASSIERSGRRPQHFGDGTRLSIL.

This clonotype appeared many times. The chain couples TRBV7-6 to TRBJ1-4, with D uncertain. Germline CDR1 SGHVS, CDR2 FNYEAQ. V was clipped by 5 bases and J by 3 bases, with 13 bases between them. The CDR3 length is 15 residues. Written as DNA, the CDR3 is TGTGCCAGCAGCCAAGGAGGGAACCCTAATGAAAAACTGTTTTTT. Residues: CASSQGGNPNEKLFF.

This clonotype was counted only a few times. The chain couples TRBV9 to TRBJ2-1; 7 positions match TRBD2. Germline-derived CDR1 and CDR2 are SGDLS and YYNGEE. This CDR3 has 16 amino acids. Losses at the gene ends were 4 bases for V and 1 base for J; bases not matched to a gene: 8. The CDR3 DNA reads TGTGCCAGCAGCCCCGATCCGGGACTATCCTACAATGAGCAGTTCTTC. This sequence encodes CASSPDPGLSYNEQFF.

The chain employs TRBV19 and TRBJ2-1; TRBD2 aligns across 9 bases. This CDR3 has 15 amino acids. Trimming removed 3 bases from V and 7 bases from J; junction bases left unmatched: 7. Germline CDR1 reads LNHDA; CDR2 reads SQIVND (reference sequence). CDR3 residues: CASSIRAGGPNEQFF. As DNA, the CDR3 is TGTGCCAGTAGTATCAGAGCGGGGGGTCCGAATGAGCAGTTCTTC.

The chain uses TRBV9 and TRBJ2-4; D may match TRBD1 or TRBD2 (6 bases each). Germline V gene data show CDR1 as SGDLS and CDR2 as YYNGEE. The CDR3 loop spans 17 amino acids. V shed 3 bases and J shed 1 base, with 17 bases lying between them. CDR3 DNA sequence: TGTGCCAGCAGCGCTAGCCACAGGGAGGAGGCCAAAAACATTCAGTACTTC. Encoded protein: CASSASHREEAKNIQYF.

The chain uses TRBV10-2 and TRBJ1-5, with 8 bases lining up with TRBD1. This CDR3 contains 14 residues. Germline CDR1 is WSHSY and CDR2 is SAAADI. The V gene end was trimmed by 6 bases and the J gene end by 4 bases; junction bases not matched to a gene: 5. CDR3 bases: TGCGCCAGCAGACCCGGACAGGGAAATCAGCCCCAGCATTTT. Its translation: CASRPGQGNQPQHF.

The V gene is TRBV7-9, the J gene TRBJ1-2, with D tentatively TRBD1 (5 bases). The V end lost 4 bases, the J end lost 7 bases, and 19 bases lay between the germline ends. This CDR3 has 15 amino acids. The germline gives CDR1 SEHNR, CDR2 FQNEAQ (reference sequence). CDR3 protein: CASSSRDGSRGGYTF. CDR3 DNA: TGTGCCAGCAGCTCAAGGGACGGGAGCCGTGGTGGCTACACCTTC.

The chain links TRBV2 to TRBJ1-1; D is ambiguous. Trimming took 7 bases from V and 2 from J, leaving 8 bases between them. The germline V gene encodes CDR1 SNHLY and CDR2 FYNNEI. The CDR3 extends over 12 amino acids. The CDR3 region has the DNA TGTGCCAGCACTCCGGCCAACACTGAAGCTTTCTTT. It is translated as CASTPANTEAFF.

The genes are TRBV5-5 and TRBJ2-2, with 7 bases lining up with TRBD1. The CDR3 totals 14 residues. CDR1 SGHKS and CDR2 YYEKEE come from the germline V gene (reference sequence). V was pared by 4 bases and J by 6 bases, with 6 bases of the junction left unmatched. CDR3 protein: CASSRGQLAGELFF. The CDR3 DNA reads TGTGCCAGCAGCCGGGGACAGCTCGCCGGGGAGCTGTTTTTT.

This clonotype was counted between two and nine times. The rearrangement uses TRBV27 and TRBJ2-3; D call uncertain. The V gene's germline CDR1 is MNHEY and CDR2 SMNVEV (reference sequence). The CDR3 is 11 amino acids. V lost 4 bases to trimming and J lost 7 bases, with 6 bases between them. DNA of the CDR3: TGTGCCAGCAGTTCCCGGCATACGCAGTATTTT. It codes for CASSSRHTQYF.

This clonotype has at least ten counts. This sequence joins TRBV11-2 and TRBJ1-1, with TRBD1 matching 7 bases. The V and J ends lost 5 bases and 3 bases, in that order; junction bases with no gene match: 12. This CDR3 comprises 16 residues. Germline V gene sequence: CDR1 SGHAT, CDR2 FQNNGV. The CDR3 DNA reads TGTGCCAGCAGCCGATTATGGACAGGCGAGGACACTGAAGCTTTCTTT. Protein: CASSRLWTGEDTEAFF. The full variable domain, its missing parts supplied by reference TRBV11-2 and TRBJ1-1, is EAGVAQSPRYKIIEKRQSVAFWCNPISGHATLYWYQQILGQGPKLLIQFQNNGVVDDSQLPKDRFSAERLKGVDSTLKIQPAKLEDSAVYLCASSRLWTGEDTEAFFGQGTRLTVV.

The rearrangement joins TRBV5-6 to TRBJ1-6; 7 bases agree with TRBD1. The germline gives CDR1 SGHDT, CDR2 YYEEEE. J gave up 7 bases and V 4 bases, and 8 bases lay outside the gene matches. The CDR3 has 15 residues. CDR3 bases: TGTGCCAGCAGCCCGACGGGACAGACGAATTCACCCCTCCACTTT. Its translation is CASSPTGQTNSPLHF.

J is TRBJ2-3 and V is TRBV5-6, with D perhaps assigned TRBD1 or TRBD2 (5 bases each). Trimming took off 4 bases at V and 2 bases at J, with 11 bases between the two ends. Per germline, CDR1 SGHDT and CDR2 YYEEEE. The CDR3 extends over 14 amino acids. CDR3 DNA: TGTGCCAGCAGCCCGGGACGGCCCACAGATACGCAGTATTTT. Its protein is CASSPGRPTDTQYF.

The rearrangement joins TRBV27 to TRBJ1-4; 7 bases are shared with TRBD1. Germline V gene sequence: CDR1 MNHEY, CDR2 SMNVEV (reference sequence). The CDR3 has 16 amino acids. After removal of 2 bases from V and 3 bases from J, the junction contained 6 bases not matched to a gene. CDR3 DNA: TGTGCCAGCAGTTTAATAGCGGGACAGTCTAATGAAAAACTGTTTTTT. Its protein is CASSLIAGQSNEKLFF.

The rearrangement uses TRBV5-6 and TRBJ1-5; perhaps TRBD1 as D (6 bases). V was clipped by 2 bases and J by 5 bases, with 20 bases between them. The CDR3 runs 17 residues. Germline values: CDR1 SGHDT, CDR2 YYEEEE. As DNA, the CDR3 is TGTGCCAGCAGCTTAGGTTCGCAGGGGCTTGGGGATCAGCCCCAGCATTTT. Amino acid sequence: CASSLGSQGLGDQPQHF.

The chain joins TRBV20-1 to TRBJ1-2; D might be TRBD1 (5 bases). This CDR3 is built from 10 residues. The V and J ends lost 5 bases and 14 bases respectively, with 15 bases between them. Germline V gene data show CDR1 as DFQATT and CDR2 as SNEGSKA (reference sequence). The CDR3 reads CSAQTALETF. The CDR3 bases are TGCAGTGCTCAGACAGCCCTTGAAACCTTC.

CDR3 region: CASRTEEETQYF. The DNA for the CDR3 is TGTGCCAGTAGGACAGAGGAAGAGACCCAGTACTTC. This sequence joins TRBV12-3 or TRBV12-4 and TRBJ2-5; tentatively, D is TRBD1 (6 bases). With 9 bases removed from V and 3 bases from J, the gap between germline ends came to 11 bases. The CDR3 is 12 residues long.

V and J are TRBV6-5 and TRBJ1-6; weak D call: TRBD1 (5 bases). The CDR3 spans 17 residues. CDR1 and CDR2 from the germline V gene are MNHEY and SVGAGI. Trimming took 0 bases from V and 5 from J, leaving 14 bases between them. DNA of the CDR3: TGTGCCAGCAGTTACTCGGGGGAGCTGTGGAATAATTCACCCCTCCACTTT. This codes for CASSYSGELWNNSPLHF.

The rearrangement links TRBV4-1 to TRBJ2-1, with D hard to call. The CDR3 is made up of 12 amino acids. Germline CDR1 and CDR2: MGHRA and YSYEKL. The V end was cut by 1 base, the J end by 5 bases, with 3 bases between. CDR3 sequence reads: CASSQAHNEQFF. The CDR3 region has the DNA TGCGCCAGCAGCCAAGCACACAATGAGCAGTTCTTC.

This chain connects TRBV27 to TRBJ1-2, with D possibly being TRBD1 (5 bases). CDR1 and CDR2 (germline): MNHEY, SMNVEV (reference sequence). With 2 bases removed from V and 5 bases from J, the gap between germline ends came to 27 bases. The CDR3 contains 19 residues. The DNA for the CDR3 is TGTGCCAGCAGTTTAGTCGGTTGGGGTCAGGGTGAAGTGCGGTATGGCTACACCTTC. Translation: CASSLVGWGQGEVRYGYTF.

This clonotype occurred a few times. The V call is TRBV5-4, the J call TRBJ2-1, with D possibly being TRBD1 (5 bases). The CDR3 is made up of 11 amino acids. CDR1 and CDR2 (germline): SGHNT, YYREEE (reference sequence). V was shortened by 5 bases and J by 10 bases, with 10 bases between the two germline ends. CDR3 sequence (DNA): TGTGCCAGCAGTTTCGGACAAGAGCAGTTCTTC. This codes for CASSFGQEQFF.

This chain uses TRBV14 with TRBJ2-3; tentatively, D is TRBD1 or TRBD2 (5 bases each). Trimming removed 3 bases from V and 1 base from J, with 11 bases in between. This CDR3 is built from 15 residues. CDR1 is SGHDN, CDR2 FVKESK, per germline. The CDR3 coding sequence is TGTGCCAGCAGCCAGAGGGGCGCCCGCACAGATACGCAGTATTTT. This encodes CASSQRGARTDTQYF.

In the case of this clonotype: Sequence at one end of the junction differs from germline and may be a read error. The chain recombines TRBV7-9 with TRBJ1-1; D is possibly TRBD1 (6 bases). The CDR3 length is 14 residues. Germline V gene sequence: CDR1 SEHNR, CDR2 FQNEAQ (reference sequence). This CDR3 reads CASSRPGAPTAAFF. In DNA form, the CDR3 reads TGTGCCAGCAGCCGCCCAGGGGCCCCTACTGCAGCTTTCTTT.

The chain employs TRBV6-4 and TRBJ1-1, with a weak D call TRBD1 (6 bases). V dropped 6 bases and J dropped 9 bases, with 14 bases sitting between them. The CDR3 extends over 12 amino acids. The germline V gene encodes CDR1 MRHNA and CDR2 SNTAGT. As DNA, the CDR3 is TGTGCCAGCAGCGATACAGGGAAAAAAGCTTTCTTT. It codes for CASSDTGKKAFF.

J is TRBJ2-1 and V is TRBV7-9; no firm D call. The CDR3 extends over 15 amino acids. Per the germline V gene, CDR1 is SEHNR and CDR2 is FQNEAQ (reference sequence). V shed 5 bases and J shed 6 bases, with 17 bases lying between them. The CDR3 spells CASSMTLDGINEQFF. The CDR3 nucleotides are TGTGCCAGCAGCATGACTCTCGACGGAATCAATGAGCAGTTCTTC.

The chain couples TRBV27 to TRBJ2-3; D is unclear. Per the germline V gene, CDR1 is MNHEY and CDR2 is SMNVEV (reference sequence). The CDR3 is 14 amino acids. The V and J ends lost 4 bases and 2 bases respectively, with 10 bases between them. CDR3 in amino acids: CASSYGPLTDTQYF. In DNA form, the CDR3 reads TGTGCCAGCAGTTATGGCCCGCTCACAGATACGCAGTATTTT.

For this clonotype: A much larger clone is a single base away; this may be a read error. The rearrangement links TRBV29-1 to TRBJ2-1, with 11 nucleotides matching TRBD1. This CDR3 is 12 amino acids long. The germline gives CDR1 SQVTM, CDR2 ANQGSEA. The CDR3 sequence is CGVGQGAFGQFF. DNA for the CDR3: TGCGGCGTCGGACAGGGGGCTTTTGGGCAGTTCTTC.

Only a few counts were recorded for this clonotype. This chain uses TRBV7-9 with TRBJ2-3; 8 nucleotides match TRBD2. J lost 2 bases, V lost 1 base, and 8 bases had no gene match. This CDR3 is 17 amino acids long. Germline V gene lookup returns CDR1 SEHNR and CDR2 FQNEAQ (reference sequence). CDR3 sequence (DNA): TGTGCCAGCAGCTTAGGGAGGTTTAGCGGGGCCACAGATACGCAGTATTTT. Protein sequence: CASSLGRFSGATDTQYF.

This clonotype was counted between two and nine times. In DNA, the CDR3 is TGTGCCACCAGCGCCATCCCCCCCAAGGGCGCGACACCCGTGGAGCCCCAGCATTTT. Its translation is CATSAIPPKGATPVEPQHF. The genes are TRBV15 and TRBJ1-5; D call uncertain. The CDR3 totals 19 residues. V dropped 5 bases and J dropped 8 bases, with 31 bases sitting between them. Germline V CDR1 and CDR2: LNHNV, YYDKDF (reference sequence).

This clonotype was counted between two and nine times. The rearrangement joins TRBV7-8 to TRBJ1-5, with 9 bases matching TRBD1. Germline CDR1 and CDR2: SGHVS and FQNEAQ. The CDR3 runs to 16 residues. With V trimmed by 8 bases and J by 9 bases, 17 bases remained unmatched. CDR3 sequence: CASGGGQGGSGWPQHF. CDR3 bases: TGTGCCAGCGGGGGGGGACAGGGAGGGTCCGGGTGGCCCCAGCATTTT.

This chain connects TRBV4-1 to TRBJ2-7, with a possible D match to TRBD1 (5 bases). Germline V lookup: CDR1 MGHRA, CDR2 YSYEKL. Trimming left V 1 base short and J 1 base short, with 14 bases between. The CDR3 is 16 residues long. This chain's CDR3 is CASSQGPETVSYEQYF. In DNA, the CDR3 is TGCGCCAGCAGCCAAGGACCGGAGACAGTGTCCTACGAGCAGTACTTC.